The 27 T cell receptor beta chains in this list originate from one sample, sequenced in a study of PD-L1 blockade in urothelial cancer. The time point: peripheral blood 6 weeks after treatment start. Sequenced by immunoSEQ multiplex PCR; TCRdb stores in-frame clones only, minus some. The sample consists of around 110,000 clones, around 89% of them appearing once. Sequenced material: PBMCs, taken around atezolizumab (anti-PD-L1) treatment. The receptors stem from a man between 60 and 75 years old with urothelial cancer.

Written as DNA, the CDR3 is TGTGCCAGCAGCTCCCCTTTCCTTGGGGGGGAAGGGGAGACCCAGTACTTC. Translated, it gives CASSSPFLGGEGETQYF. The J gene is TRBJ2-5, the V gene TRBV7-8; 7 bases align to TRBD2. This CDR3 is 17 amino acids long. Germline V lookup: CDR1 SGHVS, CDR2 FQNEAQ. V lost 4 bases to trimming and J lost 5 bases; unmatched junction nucleotides: 16.

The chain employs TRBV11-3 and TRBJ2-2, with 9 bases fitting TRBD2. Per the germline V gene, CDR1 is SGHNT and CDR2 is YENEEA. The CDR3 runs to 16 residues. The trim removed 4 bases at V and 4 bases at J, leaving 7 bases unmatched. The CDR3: CASSSRRGGPTGELFF. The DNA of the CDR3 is TGTGCCAGCAGCTCGAGGCGGGGGGGCCCCACCGGGGAGCTGTTTTTT.

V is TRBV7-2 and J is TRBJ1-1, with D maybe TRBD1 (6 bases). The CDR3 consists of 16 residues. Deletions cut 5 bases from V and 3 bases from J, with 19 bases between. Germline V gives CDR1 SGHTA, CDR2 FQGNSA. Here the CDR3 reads CASSLEGGRADTEAFF. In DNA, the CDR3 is TGTGCCAGCAGCCTAGAGGGGGGGCGTGCGGACACTGAAGCTTTCTTT.

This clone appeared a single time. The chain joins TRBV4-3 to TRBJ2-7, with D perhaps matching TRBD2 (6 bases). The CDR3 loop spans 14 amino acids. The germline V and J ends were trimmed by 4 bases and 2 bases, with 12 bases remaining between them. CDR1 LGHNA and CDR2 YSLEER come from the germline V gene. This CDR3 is CASSLGGGAYEQYF. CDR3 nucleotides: TGCGCCAGCAGCCTCGGGGGTGGCGCCTACGAGCAGTACTTC.

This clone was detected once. CDR3 amino acids: CASRGTAQSYEQYF. Here the CDR3 DNA reads TGTGCCAGCAGGGGGACAGCACAGTCCTACGAGCAGTACTTC. This sequence joins TRBV2 and TRBJ2-7, with TRBD1 matching over 7 bases. This CDR3 is 14 amino acids long. J gave up 1 base and V 6 bases, and 6 bases lay outside the gene matches. Germline CDR1 and CDR2: SNHLY and FYNNEI.

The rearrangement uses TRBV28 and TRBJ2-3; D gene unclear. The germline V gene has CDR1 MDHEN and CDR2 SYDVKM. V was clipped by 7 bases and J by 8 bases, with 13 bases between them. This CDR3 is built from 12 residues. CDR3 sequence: CASTSPGSTQYF. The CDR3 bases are TGTGCCAGCACCTCCCCAGGAAGTACGCAGTATTTT. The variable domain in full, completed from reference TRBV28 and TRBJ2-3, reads DVKVTQSSRYLVKRTGEKVFLECVQDMDHENMFWYRQDPGLGLRLIYFSYDVKMKEKGDIPEGYSVSREKKERFSLILESASTNQTSMYLCASTSPGSTQYFGPGTRLTVL.

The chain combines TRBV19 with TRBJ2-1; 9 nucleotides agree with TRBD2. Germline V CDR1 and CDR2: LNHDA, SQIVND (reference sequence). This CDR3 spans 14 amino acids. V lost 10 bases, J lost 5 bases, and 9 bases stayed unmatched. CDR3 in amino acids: CATLRASGNNEQFF. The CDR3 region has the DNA TGTGCCACCCTACGGGCTAGCGGGAACAATGAGCAGTTCTTC.

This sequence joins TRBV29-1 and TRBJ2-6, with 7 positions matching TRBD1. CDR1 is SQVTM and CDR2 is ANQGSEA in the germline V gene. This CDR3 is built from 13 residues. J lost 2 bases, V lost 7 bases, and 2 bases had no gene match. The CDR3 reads CSAGTAGANVLTF. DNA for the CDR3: TGCAGCGCCGGGACAGCTGGGGCCAACGTCCTGACTTTC.

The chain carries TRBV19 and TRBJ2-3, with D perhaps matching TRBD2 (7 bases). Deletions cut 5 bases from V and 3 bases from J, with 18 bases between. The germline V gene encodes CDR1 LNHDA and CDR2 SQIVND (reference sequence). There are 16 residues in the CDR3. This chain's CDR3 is CASSPGGRVSTDTQYF. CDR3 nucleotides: TGTGCCAGTAGTCCGGGGGGCCGAGTTTCTACAGATACGCAGTATTTT.

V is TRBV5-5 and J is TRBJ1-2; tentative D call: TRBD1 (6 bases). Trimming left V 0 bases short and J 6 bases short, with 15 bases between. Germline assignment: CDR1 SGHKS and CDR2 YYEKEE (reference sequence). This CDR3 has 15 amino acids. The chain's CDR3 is CASSLGVQGTNGYTF. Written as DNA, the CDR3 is TGTGCCAGCAGCTTGGGGGTACAGGGAACTAATGGCTACACCTTC.

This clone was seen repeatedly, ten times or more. CDR3 in DNA: TGCAGCGCCGGACCCCTAGCGGGAGTAACAGATACGCAGTATTTT. This translates into CSAGPLAGVTDTQYF. The J gene is TRBJ2-3, the V gene TRBV29-1, with 10 bases identical to TRBD2. Trimming cost V 7 bases and J 3 bases; bases outside gene matches: 10. There are 15 residues in the CDR3. CDR1 is SQVTM and CDR2 is ANQGSEA in the germline V gene.

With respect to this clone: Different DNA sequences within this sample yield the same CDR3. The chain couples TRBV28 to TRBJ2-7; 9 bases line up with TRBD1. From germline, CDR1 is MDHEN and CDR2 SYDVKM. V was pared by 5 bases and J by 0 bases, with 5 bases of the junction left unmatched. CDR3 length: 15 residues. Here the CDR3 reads CASSSPGQGSYEQYF. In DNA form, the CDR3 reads TGTGCCAGCAGTAGCCCGGGACAGGGCTCCTACGAGCAGTACTTC.

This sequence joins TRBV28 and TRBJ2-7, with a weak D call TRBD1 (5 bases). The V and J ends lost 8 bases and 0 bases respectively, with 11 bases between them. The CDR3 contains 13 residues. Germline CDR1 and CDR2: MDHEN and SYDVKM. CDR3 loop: CASRIDSSYEQYF. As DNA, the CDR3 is TGTGCCAGCCGGATCGACAGCTCCTACGAGCAGTACTTC.

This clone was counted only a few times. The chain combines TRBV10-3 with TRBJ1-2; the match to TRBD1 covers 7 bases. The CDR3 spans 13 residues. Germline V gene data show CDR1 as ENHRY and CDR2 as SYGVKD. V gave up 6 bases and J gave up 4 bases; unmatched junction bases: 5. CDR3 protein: CAISSGQRYGYTF. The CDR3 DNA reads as TGTGCCATCAGCTCGGGACAGCGCTATGGCTACACCTTC.

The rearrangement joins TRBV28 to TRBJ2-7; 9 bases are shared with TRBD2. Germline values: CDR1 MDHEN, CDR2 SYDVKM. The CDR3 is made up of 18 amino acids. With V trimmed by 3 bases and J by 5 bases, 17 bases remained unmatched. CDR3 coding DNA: TGTGCCAGCAGTTTCCCCTCCCAGCTAGCGGGATCCTTCCACGAGCAGTACTTC. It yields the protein CASSFPSQLAGSFHEQYF.

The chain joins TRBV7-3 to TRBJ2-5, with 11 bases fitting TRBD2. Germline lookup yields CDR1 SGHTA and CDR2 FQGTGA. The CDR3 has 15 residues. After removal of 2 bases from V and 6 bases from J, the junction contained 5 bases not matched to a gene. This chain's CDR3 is CASSLGSGREKTQYF. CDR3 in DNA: TGTGCCAGCAGCTTAGGTAGCGGGAGGGAGAAGACCCAGTACTTC.

The CDR3 here is CAWSAAHGGTEAFF. The DNA of the CDR3 is TGTGCCTGGAGTGCCGCCCATGGGGGGACTGAAGCTTTCTTT. The chain has TRBV30 and TRBJ1-1; possibly TRBD1 for D (5 bases). V was clipped by 1 base and J by 5 bases, with 14 bases between them. Germline V gene lookup returns CDR1 GTSNPN and CDR2 SVGIG (reference sequence). The CDR3 sequence is 14 residues long.

The CDR3 spells CASSLSAAGGPNEQFF. CDR3 DNA: TGTGCCAGCAGTTTATCGGCAGCGGGAGGGCCAAATGAGCAGTTCTTC. V usage is TRBV27 and J usage is TRBJ2-1; 10 bases are a match to TRBD2. J lost 7 bases, V lost 0 bases, and 6 bases had no gene match. CDR3 size: 16 residues. CDR1 MNHEY and CDR2 SMNVEV come from the germline V gene (reference sequence).

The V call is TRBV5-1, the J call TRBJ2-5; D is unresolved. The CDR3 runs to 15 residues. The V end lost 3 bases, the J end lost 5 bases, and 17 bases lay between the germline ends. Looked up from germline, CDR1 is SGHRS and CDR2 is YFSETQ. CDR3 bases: TGCGCCAGCAGCTCGGCCCCACAGTTCCTGGAGACCCAGTACTTC. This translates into CASSSAPQFLETQYF. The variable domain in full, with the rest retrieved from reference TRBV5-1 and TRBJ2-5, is KAGVTQTPRYLIKTRGQQVTLSCSPISGHRSVSWYQQTPGQGLQFLFEYFSETQRNKGNFPGRFSGRQFSNSRSEMNVSTLELGDSALYLCASSSAPQFLETQYFGPGTRLLVL.

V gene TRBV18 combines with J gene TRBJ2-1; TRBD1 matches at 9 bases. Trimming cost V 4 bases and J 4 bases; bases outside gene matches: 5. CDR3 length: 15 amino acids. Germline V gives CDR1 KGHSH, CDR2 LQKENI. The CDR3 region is CASSQRQGEYNEQFF. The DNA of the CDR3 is TGTGCCAGCTCACAAAGACAGGGGGAATACAATGAGCAGTTCTTC.

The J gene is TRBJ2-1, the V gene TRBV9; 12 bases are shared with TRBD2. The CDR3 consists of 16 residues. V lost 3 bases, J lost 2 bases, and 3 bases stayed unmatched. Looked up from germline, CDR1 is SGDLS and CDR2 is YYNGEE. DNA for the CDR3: TGTGCCAGCAGCGCTAGCGGGGGGGCTACCTACAATGAGCAGTTCTTC. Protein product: CASSASGGATYNEQFF.

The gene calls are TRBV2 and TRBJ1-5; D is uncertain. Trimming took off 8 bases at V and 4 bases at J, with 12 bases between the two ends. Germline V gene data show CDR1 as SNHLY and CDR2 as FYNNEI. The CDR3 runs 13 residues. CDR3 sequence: CASGSGPNQPQHF. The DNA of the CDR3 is TGTGCCAGCGGCTCGGGTCCTAATCAGCCCCAGCATTTT. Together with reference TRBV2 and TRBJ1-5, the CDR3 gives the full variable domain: EPEVTQTPSHQVTQMGQEVILRCVPISNHLYFYWYRQILGQKVEFLVSFYNNEISEKSEIFDDQFSVERPDGSNFTLKIRSTKLEDSAMYFCASGSGPNQPQHFGDGTRLSIL.

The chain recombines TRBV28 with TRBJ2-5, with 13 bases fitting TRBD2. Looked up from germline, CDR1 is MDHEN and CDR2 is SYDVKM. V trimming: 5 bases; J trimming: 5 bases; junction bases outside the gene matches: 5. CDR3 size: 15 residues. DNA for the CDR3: TGTGCCAGCAGTAGGACTAGCGGGGGTCTGGAGACCCAGTACTTC. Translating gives CASSRTSGGLETQYF.

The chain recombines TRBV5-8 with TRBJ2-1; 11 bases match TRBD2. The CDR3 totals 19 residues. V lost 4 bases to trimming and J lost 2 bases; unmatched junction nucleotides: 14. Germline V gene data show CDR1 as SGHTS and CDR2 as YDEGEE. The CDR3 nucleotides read TGTGCCAGCAGCCCCCGGGGGATAGCGGGGGGGTTGACCTACAATGAGCAGTTCTTC. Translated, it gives CASSPRGIAGGLTYNEQFF.

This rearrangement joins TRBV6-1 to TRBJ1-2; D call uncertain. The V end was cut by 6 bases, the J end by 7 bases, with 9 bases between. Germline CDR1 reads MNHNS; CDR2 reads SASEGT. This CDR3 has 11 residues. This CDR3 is CASSAQSGYTF. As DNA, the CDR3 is TGTGCCAGCAGCGCCCAGTCTGGCTACACCTTC.

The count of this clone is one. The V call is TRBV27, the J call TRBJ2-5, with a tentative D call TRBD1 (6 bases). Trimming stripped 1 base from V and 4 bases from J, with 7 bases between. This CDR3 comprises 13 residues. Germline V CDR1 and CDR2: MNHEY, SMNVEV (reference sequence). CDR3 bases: TGTGCCAGCAGTTTATGGGGGCGAGAGACCCAGTACTTC. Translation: CASSLWGRETQYF.

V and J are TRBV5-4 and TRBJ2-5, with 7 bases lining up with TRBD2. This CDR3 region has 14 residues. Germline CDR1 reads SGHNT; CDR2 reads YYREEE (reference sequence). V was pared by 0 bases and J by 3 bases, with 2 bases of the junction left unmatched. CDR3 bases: TGTGCCAGCAGCTTGGTTGGGGGGGAAGAGACCCAGTACTTC. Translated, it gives CASSLVGGEETQYF.